Below, 32 T cell receptor beta chains from the same sample are listed, as sequenced in a study of control samples from healthy donors and cancer patients. Libraries were prepared by immunoSEQ multiplex PCR; TCRdb keeps only in-frame clonotypes and omits some of them. This table has approximately 44,000 clones, just over 70% appearing once. Sequencing was done on a sample of formalin-fixed, paraffin-embedded tissue. The receptor source for this set is a male donor with melanoma.

Of note for this clone: A much more abundant neighbour one base away suggests this may be a read error. This rearrangement joins TRBV7-9 to TRBJ2-7; D is possibly TRBD2 (6 bases). The CDR3 consists of 12 residues. The V gene's germline CDR1 is SEHNR and CDR2 FQNEAQ (reference sequence). V was clipped by 4 bases and J by 12 bases, with 16 bases between them. The DNA for the CDR3 is TGTGCCAGCAGCTCTTCGGACAAGGAGGGGTACTTC. Its translation is CASSSSDKEGYF.

The chain has TRBV5-5 and TRBJ1-3; unclear D gene. V lost 2 bases to trimming and J lost 2 bases, with 14 bases between them. The CDR3 runs to 16 residues. Germline CDR1 SGHKS, CDR2 YYEKEE (reference sequence). The CDR3 coding sequence is TGTGCCAGCAGCTTTAGTATCGCTTTGACTGGAAACACCATATATTTT. This sequence encodes CASSFSIALTGNTIYF.

This clone was seen a handful of times. V usage is TRBV2 and J usage is TRBJ2-1; weak D call: TRBD1 (7 bases). The V end lost 6 bases, the J end lost 15 bases, and 15 bases lay between the germline ends. Germline V lookup: CDR1 SNHLY, CDR2 FYNNEI. The length of the CDR3 is 11 residues. The CDR3 DNA sequence: TGTGCCAGCAGCCAGGGGGGCCTAGGGTTCTTC. Amino acids: CASSQGGLGFF.

This chain uses TRBV29-1 with TRBJ2-3, with D tentatively TRBD1 (6 bases). Germline CDR1 is SQVTM and CDR2 is ANQGSEA. The germline V and J ends were trimmed by 3 bases and 1 base, with 11 bases remaining between them. CDR3 length: 14 residues. The CDR3 sequence: CSVDSGHGTDTQYF. The DNA of the CDR3 is TGCAGCGTTGATTCGGGACACGGCACAGATACGCAGTATTTT.

The sample holds a few counts of this clone. The genes are TRBV27 and TRBJ2-7; 11 bases are a match to TRBD2. The CDR3 consists of 16 residues. Germline lookup yields CDR1 MNHEY and CDR2 SMNVEV (reference sequence). The V gene end was trimmed by 3 bases and the J gene end by 5 bases; junction bases not matched to a gene: 9. The chain's CDR3 is CASSFTSGSPQDEQYF. The DNA for the CDR3 is TGTGCCAGCAGTTTCACTAGCGGGAGCCCCCAGGACGAGCAGTACTTC.

This clone was seen just once. The J gene is TRBJ2-5, the V gene TRBV14; 7 bases are a match to TRBD1. Germline assignment: CDR1 SGHDN and CDR2 FVKESK. The CDR3 length is 14 residues. Unmatched junction bases numbered 3, after V lost 4 bases and J lost 1 base. DNA of the CDR3: TGTGCCAGCAGCCGAGGGACAGTCCAAGAGACCCAGTACTTC. Amino acids: CASSRGTVQETQYF. The full variable domain, in which reference TRBV14 and TRBJ2-5 provide the parts outside the CDR3, is EAGVTQFPSHSVIEKGQTVTLRCDPISGHDNLYWYRRVMGKEIKFLLHFVKESKQDESGMPNNRFLAERTGGTYSTLKVQPAELEDSGVYFCASSRGTVQETQYFGPGTRLLVL.

This clone was seen a handful of times. CDR3 nucleotides: TGTGCCAGCAGCCAATTGCAGATTTCCGGCTCTGGGGCCAACGTCCTGACTTTC. Its protein is CASSQLQISGSGANVLTF. The V gene is TRBV16, the J gene TRBJ2-6; D is uncertain. With 1 base removed from V and 0 bases from J, the gap between germline ends came to 13 bases. Germline-derived CDR1 and CDR2 are KGHSY and FQNENV. The CDR3 runs 18 residues.

There are a few counts of this clone. The V call is TRBV6-2 or TRBV6-3, the J call TRBJ2-3; 9 positions match TRBD2. The CDR3 is 14 residues long. V trimming: 2 bases; J trimming: 9 bases; junction bases outside the gene matches: 6. Germline CDR1 MNHEY, CDR2 SVGEGT. The CDR3, as DNA: TGTGCCAGCAGTTACGGGACTAGCAGGTACACGCAGTATTTT. It yields the protein CASSYGTSRYTQYF.

In DNA form, the CDR3 reads TGTGCCAGCAGGCCAAGGACTAGCGGGAAAAAGTCGTACGAGCAGTACTTC. As protein: CASRPRTSGKKSYEQYF. The chain joins TRBV28 to TRBJ2-7, with 12 bases matching TRBD2. Germline V CDR1 and CDR2: MDHEN, SYDVKM. V gave up 6 bases and J gave up 4 bases; unmatched junction bases: 13. The CDR3 covers 17 residues.

The CDR3 bases are TGTGCCAGCAGTGACGGGACTACAGCCTACAATGAGCAGTTCTTC. Amino acid sequence: CASSDGTTAYNEQFF. V is TRBV6-1 and J is TRBJ2-1; 7 nucleotides align to TRBD2. V dropped 3 bases and J dropped 2; count of bases not matched to a gene: 4. The V gene's germline CDR1 is MNHNS and CDR2 SASEGT. The CDR3 loop spans 15 amino acids.

The chain uses TRBV11-3 and TRBJ2-1; TRBD2 might be the D (5 bases). The germline V gene has CDR1 SGHNT and CDR2 YENEEA. V was pared by 5 bases and J by 10 bases, with 21 bases between. The CDR3 contains 15 residues. The CDR3 bases are TGTGCCAGCAGCCCCGGAGAACTAGGACGGAGGGAGCAGTTCTTC. Amino acid sequence: CASSPGELGRREQFF. Full variable domain (remainder filled in from reference TRBV11-3 and TRBJ2-1): EAGVVQSPRYKIIEKKQPVAFWCNPISGHNTLYWYLQNLGQGPELLIRYENEEAVDDSQLPKDRFSAERLKGVDSTLKIQPAELGDSAVYLCASSPGELGRREQFFGPGTRLTVL.

This clone has more than one count but fewer than ten. The chain links TRBV10-3 to TRBJ1-2; weak D call: TRBD1 (6 bases). Germline loops: CDR1 ENHRY, CDR2 SYGVKD. V was trimmed by 5 bases and J by 8 bases, leaving 18 bases between them. The CDR3 contains 14 residues. In DNA, the CDR3 is TGTGCCATCAGTACGCGCTCCGCAGGGGACGGCTACACCTTC. It is translated as CAISTRSAGDGYTF.

The rearrangement joins TRBV7-8 to TRBJ1-1; 8 bases are a match to TRBD1. The germline V gene encodes CDR1 SGHVS and CDR2 FQNEAQ. The CDR3 is 17 amino acids. V gave up 4 bases and J gave up 7 bases; unmatched junction bases: 17. The CDR3 sequence is CASSSWGDRFTPLEAFF. The CDR3 DNA follows: TGTGCCAGCAGCTCCTGGGGGGACAGGTTCACCCCTCTTGAAGCTTTCTTT.

The DNA for the CDR3 is TGTGCCAGCAGTTGGACGGCGGATTACAATGAGCAGTTCTTC. Translation gives CASSWTADYNEQFF. V gene TRBV6-5 combines with J gene TRBJ2-1; D gene ambiguous. This CDR3 has 14 amino acids. V gave up 4 bases and J gave up 4 bases, with 11 bases separating them. In germline, CDR1 is MNHEY, CDR2 SVGAGI.

The chain uses TRBV6-6 and TRBJ2-5; D possibly corresponds to TRBD1 (6 bases). The CDR3 runs to 12 residues. The germline V gene encodes CDR1 MNHNY and CDR2 SVGAGI (reference sequence). Trimming removed 10 bases at V and 2 bases at J, with 11 bases between. CDR3 amino acids: CATGTPQETQYF. In DNA, the CDR3 is TGTGCCACCGGGACACCACAAGAGACCCAGTACTTC.

This sequence joins TRBV30 and TRBJ1-6, with 7 bases fitting TRBD1. The CDR3 sequence is 14 residues long. CDR1 and CDR2 from the germline V gene are GTSNPN and SVGIG (reference sequence). The V and J ends lost 3 bases and 10 bases, in that order; junction bases with no gene match: 9. The CDR3 DNA follows: TGTGCCTGGAGCAACTACAGGGGAGGCTCACCCCTCCACTTT. Its protein product is CAWSNYRGGSPLHF.

This chain connects TRBV6-5 to TRBJ1-2; D remains ambiguous. The CDR3 is made up of 15 amino acids. Germline V CDR1 and CDR2: MNHEY, SVGAGI. V lost 6 bases to trimming and J lost 5 bases, with 19 bases between them. CDR3 bases: TGTGCCAGCAGGGGTGATGGGGTGTTGGGGTATGGCTACACCTTC. Protein: CASRGDGVLGYGYTF.

This rearrangement joins TRBV10-1 to TRBJ2-1, with D tentatively TRBD2 (6 bases). Germline V CDR1 and CDR2: WNHNN, SYGVQD (reference sequence). The CDR3 contains 15 residues. Between the trimmed V and J ends, which lost 6 bases and 0 bases, there was a span of 12 bases. CDR3 in amino acids: CASRRAGSSYNEQFF. In DNA, the CDR3 is TGCGCCAGCAGGAGGGCGGGAAGCTCCTACAATGAGCAGTTCTTC.

The gene calls are TRBV7-9 and TRBJ1-2; 7 bases line up with TRBD1. V shed 5 bases, J shed 7 bases, and the junction held 16 bases outside the gene matches. CDR1 and CDR2 from the germline V gene are SEHNR and FQNEAQ (reference sequence). This CDR3 comprises 16 residues. This CDR3 reads CASSIGQAQSPGGYTF. DNA for the CDR3: TGTGCCAGCAGCATAGGACAGGCCCAGAGTCCTGGTGGCTACACCTTC.

This clone came up a few times. The chain recombines TRBV20-1 with TRBJ2-3, with 10 bases aligning to TRBD2. CDR1 is DFQATT and CDR2 is SNEGSKA in the germline V gene (reference sequence). J lost 6 bases, V lost 3 bases, and 9 bases had no gene match. The CDR3 totals 15 residues. CDR3 sequence: CSASSASGSSDTQYF. Here the CDR3 DNA reads TGCAGTGCTAGTTCGGCTAGCGGGAGTTCGGATACGCAGTATTTT.

The count of this clone is one. This chain uses TRBV7-2 with TRBJ2-7; TRBD2 is a possible D gene (6 bases). The CDR3 length is 16 residues. The germline V and J ends were trimmed by 0 bases and 9 bases, with 21 bases remaining between them. Germline CDR1 reads SGHTA; CDR2 reads FQGNSA. CDR3: CASSLAPSELNFVQYF. CDR3 nucleotide sequence: TGTGCCAGCAGCTTAGCGCCTAGCGAGCTGAACTTTGTGCAGTACTTC.

V gene TRBV27 combines with J gene TRBJ2-5, with D uncertain. Germline V CDR1 and CDR2: MNHEY, SMNVEV (reference sequence). This CDR3 comprises 14 residues. The germline V and J ends were trimmed by 3 bases and 4 bases, with 12 bases remaining between them. The CDR3 DNA follows: TGTGCCAGCAGTTTGGGTCCTACGGGAGAGACCCAGTACTTC. Protein sequence: CASSLGPTGETQYF.

This chain links TRBV6-1 with TRBJ1-2; D not certain. Germline lookup yields CDR1 MNHNS and CDR2 SASEGT. Trimming took 0 bases from V and 4 from J, leaving 6 bases between them. There are 13 residues in the CDR3. The CDR3 DNA reads TGTGCCAGCAGTGAAGCAAACAGCTATGGCTACACCTTC. Its protein is CASSEANSYGYTF.

To note about this clone: A much larger clone differs by one base, so this may be a read error. This sample includes further DNA sequences coding for the same CDR3. V and J are TRBV30 and TRBJ2-2, with 13 bases matching TRBD2. The V and J ends lost 5 bases and 9 bases, in that order; junction bases with no gene match: 12. Germline V gene lookup returns CDR1 GTSNPN and CDR2 SVGIG (reference sequence). CDR3 length equals 16 residues. The CDR3 DNA is TGTGCCTGGCGGGGGGGGACTAGCGGGATGGGCCGGGAGCTGTTTTTT. Protein sequence: CAWRGGTSGMGRELFF.

This clone was detected once. The gene calls are TRBV9 and TRBJ2-1; TRBD2 matches 8 bases. This CDR3 contains 14 residues. The germline V gene encodes CDR1 SGDLS and CDR2 YYNGEE. V trimming: 3 bases; J trimming: 2 bases; junction bases outside the gene matches: 1. This CDR3 reads CASSERETYNEQFF. The CDR3 DNA follows: TGTGCCAGCAGCGAGCGGGAGACCTACAATGAGCAGTTCTTC.

The rearrangement uses TRBV4-2 and TRBJ1-6; 8 nucleotides match TRBD1. This CDR3 contains 15 residues. Germline-derived CDR1 and CDR2 are LGHNA and YNFKEQ. V gave up 3 bases and J gave up 5 bases; unmatched junction bases: 3. This CDR3 reads CASSHGDRNNSPLHF. The CDR3 DNA is TGTGCCAGCAGCCACGGGGACAGGAATAATTCACCCCTCCACTTT.

This chain joins TRBV5-6 and TRBJ2-5; 7 nucleotides match TRBD2. The germline V gene has CDR1 SGHDT and CDR2 YYEEEE. The J segment lost 2 bases and the V segment lost 7 bases, leaving 11 bases of the junction unmatched. This CDR3 contains 15 residues. The CDR3 DNA follows: TGTGCCAGCGGTGGGGCGGGAGTCCTGCAAGAGACCCAGTACTTC. It encodes CASGGAGVLQETQYF.

This clone appeared a few times. This rearrangement joins TRBV7-9 to TRBJ2-3; the match to TRBD2 covers 7 bases. The ends lost 1 base at V and 7 bases at J; junction bases unmatched: 2. This CDR3 contains 13 residues. The germline V gene has CDR1 SEHNR and CDR2 FQNEAQ (reference sequence). DNA for the CDR3: TGTGCCAGCAGCTTAGGGGAGGGAAATACGCAGTATTTT. Translated, it gives CASSLGEGNTQYF.

V usage is TRBV10-3 and J usage is TRBJ2-3; TRBD2 aligns across 11 bases. Germline CDR1 and CDR2: ENHRY and SYGVKD. The CDR3 is made up of 15 amino acids. Losses at the gene ends were 5 bases for V and 5 bases for J; bases not matched to a gene: 6. CDR3 residues: CAISQTSGKVDTQYF. CDR3 sequence (DNA): TGTGCCATCAGTCAGACTAGCGGGAAGGTAGATACGCAGTATTTT.

The chain combines TRBV9 with TRBJ2-1; TRBD1 might be the D (5 bases). CDR1 and CDR2 (germline): SGDLS, YYNGEE. The V end lost 1 base, the J end lost 6 bases, and 8 bases lay between the germline ends. This CDR3 comprises 13 residues. Here the CDR3 DNA reads TGTGCCAGCAGCGTATCAGGGTTCAATGAGCAGTTCTTC. Protein product: CASSVSGFNEQFF. Filled out from reference TRBV9 and TRBJ2-1, the complete variable domain reads DSGVTQTPKHLITATGQRVTLRCSPRSGDLSVYWYQQSLDQGLQFLIQYYNGEERAKGNILERFSAQQFPDLHSELNLSSLELGDSALYFCASSVSGFNEQFFGPGTRLTVL.

This clone was detected only a few times. The chain uses TRBV21-1 and TRBJ1-6; the table's TRBD1 call for D was not verified on the DNA. TRBV21-1 is given as a pseudogene. CDR3 length equals 15 residues. The CDR3 loop reads CASSRGQGCNSPLHF. The CDR3 DNA follows: TGTGCCAGCAGCAGAGGACAGGGGTGTAATTCACCCCTCCACTTT.

The genes are TRBV11-3 and TRBJ1-6, with D tentatively TRBD1 (5 bases). The CDR3 consists of 13 residues. Trimming stripped 5 bases from V and 6 bases from J, with 8 bases between. Germline CDR1 and CDR2: SGHNT and YENEEA. The CDR3 here is CASSRGINSPLHF. The CDR3 DNA follows: TGTGCCAGCAGCCGGGGCATTAATTCACCCCTCCACTTT.